Below, 18 T cell receptor beta chains from the same sample are listed, as sequenced in a study of T cells in tumors after PD-1 blockade (dated by TCRdb to between 2019 and 2020). Library generation was performed with the immunoSEQ multiplex PCR assay. Imported from immuneACCESS, the table was reduced by TCRdb to in-frame sequences with V and J called. These copies leave out some clones; in studies compared against another copy, an unresolved V gene accounts for under half, and the cause of the remainder is not known. This sample is represented by 45,000 to 60,000 clones; 79% of them were singletons. The biggest ten clones account for 8.5% to 9% of the sample. The material sequenced was PBMCs, taken before anti-PD-1 therapy. The receptors originated from a human donor with advanced basal cell or squamous cell carcinoma (not recorded which).

V and J are TRBV2 and TRBJ1-6; D might be TRBD1 (5 bases). The CDR3 is 15 amino acids. Germline loops: CDR1 SNHLY, CDR2 FYNNEI. The V and J ends lost 5 bases and 3 bases respectively, with 11 bases between them. CDR3 coding DNA: TGTGCCAGCAGTCGCGACAGTCACTATAATTCACCCCTCCACTTT. Protein: CASSRDSHYNSPLHF.

This clone was detected a few times. The gene calls are TRBV4-1 and TRBJ2-1, with D perhaps matching TRBD1 (6 bases). This CDR3 has 13 amino acids. Looked up from germline, CDR1 is MGHRA and CDR2 is YSYEKL. Trimming pared 6 bases from V and 5 bases from J, leaving 11 bases between. CDR3 region: CASSYDRNNEQFF. CDR3 coding DNA: TGCGCCAGCAGTTACGACAGGAACAATGAGCAGTTCTTC.

The rearrangement joins TRBV6-5 to TRBJ1-1; D perhaps matches TRBD1 (5 bases). Trimming pared 8 bases from V and 1 base from J, leaving 8 bases between. Germline assignment: CDR1 MNHEY and CDR2 SVGAGI. This CDR3 contains 12 residues. The CDR3 here is CASSTGNTEAFF. CDR3 in DNA: TGTGCCAGCTCAACAGGGAACACTGAAGCTTTCTTT.

The CDR3 region has the DNA TGTGCCAGCAGCTTGGAGGGAGGGGGCAATCAGCCCCAGCATTTT. This translates into CASSLEGGGNQPQHF. This rearrangement joins TRBV5-4 to TRBJ1-5; a possible D gene is TRBD1 (5 bases). The germline V gene has CDR1 SGHNT and CDR2 YYREEE (reference sequence). Trimming left V 0 bases short and J 2 bases short, with 9 bases between. The CDR3 is made up of 15 amino acids.

This chain uses TRBV24-1 with TRBJ2-1; 8 bases align to TRBD2. Losses at the gene ends were 4 bases for V and 7 bases for J; bases not matched to a gene: 8. This CDR3 has 15 amino acids. The V gene's germline CDR1 is KGHDR and CDR2 SFDVKD. The CDR3 is CATSEGGGKRNEQFF. The CDR3 DNA reads as TGTGCCACCAGTGAAGGCGGGGGGAAGCGGAATGAGCAGTTCTTC.

J is TRBJ1-5 and V is TRBV11-3; D is ambiguous. The CDR3 has 12 residues. Trimming stripped 5 bases from V and 6 bases from J, with 8 bases between. The germline gives CDR1 SGHNT, CDR2 YENEEA. The CDR3 DNA reads as TGTGCCAGCAGCACTCCCCTTCAGCCCCAGCATTTT. The encoded protein is CASSTPLQPQHF.

The J gene is TRBJ2-1, the V gene TRBV5-3; TRBD2 might be the D (6 bases). TRBV5-3 is reported as an ORF; its role is uncertain. V was clipped by 4 bases and J by 8 bases, with 22 bases between them. The CDR3 length is 16 residues. CDR3 sequence reads: CARSGRRASRTDEQFF. CDR3 bases: TGTGCCAGAAGCGGTCGGAGGGCCTCTAGGACCGATGAGCAGTTCTTC.

This clone was counted a single time. The chain is built from TRBV5-4 and TRBJ2-7, with unresolved D. Germline loops: CDR1 SGHNT, CDR2 YYREEE (reference sequence). This CDR3 has 14 amino acids. Trimming took 0 bases from V and 2 from J, leaving 9 bases between them. As DNA, the CDR3 is TGTGCCAGCAGCTTGGTCAGATTACCCTACGAGCAGTACTTC. Its protein is CASSLVRLPYEQYF.

The V gene is TRBV6-5, the J gene TRBJ2-1; D is ambiguous. There are 11 residues in the CDR3. The germline gives CDR1 MNHEY, CDR2 SVGAGI. V lost 6 bases and J lost 4, with 4 bases in between. The CDR3 DNA follows: TGTGCCAGCAGACAGTACAATGAGCAGTTCTTC. Translating it yields CASRQYNEQFF.

This chain joins TRBV6-4 and TRBJ2-7; D not resolved. The V end was cut by 3 bases, the J end by 0 bases, with 12 bases between. The CDR3 has 15 residues. Germline assignment: CDR1 MRHNA and CDR2 SNTAGT. The CDR3 nucleotides are TGTGCCAGCAGTGAGTTCATTCCCTCCTCCTACGAGCAGTACTTC. This encodes CASSEFIPSSYEQYF.

This chain connects TRBV5-4 to TRBJ1-3, with a possible D match to TRBD1 (5 bases). V was trimmed by 1 base and J by 2 bases, leaving 10 bases between them. This CDR3 is 15 amino acids long. Germline lookup yields CDR1 SGHNT and CDR2 YYREEE (reference sequence). CDR3 loop: CASSLSGTTGNTIYF. The CDR3 DNA is TGTGCCAGCAGCTTGAGTGGGACGACTGGAAACACCATATATTTT.

J is TRBJ2-2 and V is TRBV19; 10 bases agree with TRBD1. With V trimmed by 11 bases and J by 6 bases, 0 bases remained unmatched. Germline-derived CDR1 and CDR2 are LNHDA and SQIVND (reference sequence). The CDR3 is made up of 11 amino acids. CDR3 in amino acids: CAGTGAGELFF. The CDR3 region has the DNA TGTGCCGGGACAGGGGCCGGGGAGCTGTTTTTT.

The chain combines TRBV3-1 (or the pseudogene TRBV3-2) with TRBJ2-2; D is possibly TRBD2 (6 bases). The CDR3 covers 16 residues. Germline lookup yields CDR1 LGHDT and CDR2 YNNKEL (reference sequence). Trimming shortened V by 5 bases and J by 2 bases, and 15 bases separated the two germline ends. The CDR3 is CASSSLGTPNTGELFF. The CDR3 region has the DNA TGTGCCAGCAGCTCCCTGGGGACTCCAAACACCGGGGAGCTGTTTTTT.

The CDR3 DNA reads TGTGCCAGTAGTATATCGTGGGGGCGAGAAGCTTTCTTT. Encoded protein: CASSISWGREAFF. V gene TRBV19 combines with J gene TRBJ1-1; tentative D call: TRBD1 (6 bases). CDR3 length: 13 residues. Looked up from germline, CDR1 is LNHDA and CDR2 is SQIVND (reference sequence). V gave up 2 bases and J gave up 8 bases, with 12 bases separating them.

The chain employs TRBV30 and TRBJ1-1; D is ambiguous. With 5 bases removed from V and 0 bases from J, the gap between germline ends came to 7 bases. The CDR3 totals 12 residues. CDR1 GTSNPN and CDR2 SVGIG come from the germline V gene (reference sequence). The CDR3 is CAWGPLNTEAFF. DNA for the CDR3: TGTGCCTGGGGGCCTCTGAACACTGAAGCTTTCTTT.

The V gene is TRBV5-1, the J gene TRBJ2-3; tentative D call: TRBD2 (5 bases). The CDR3 runs to 14 residues. Looked up from germline, CDR1 is SGHRS and CDR2 is YFSETQ. V dropped 4 bases and J dropped 2 bases, with 11 bases sitting between them. This CDR3 reads CASSAGTLTDTQYF. CDR3 bases: TGCGCCAGCAGCGCGGGCACACTCACAGATACGCAGTATTTT.

The chain joins TRBV10-1 to TRBJ2-4; TRBD2 aligns across 10 bases. The V gene's germline CDR1 is WNHNN and CDR2 SYGVQD (reference sequence). Trimming removed 11 bases from V and 1 base from J; junction bases left unmatched: 11. This CDR3 region has 16 residues. The CDR3 protein is CAGPSGRRRAKNIQYF. The CDR3 DNA reads as TGCGCCGGACCTAGCGGGAGAAGAAGGGCCAAAAACATTCAGTACTTC.

J is TRBJ1-2 and V is TRBV5-1, with D unresolved. This CDR3 is 12 amino acids long. V was shortened by 0 bases and J by 10 bases, with 10 bases between the two germline ends. Per germline, CDR1 SGHRS and CDR2 YFSETQ. The CDR3 nucleotides read TGCGCCAGCAGCTTGGACCCGGAGGTCTACACCTTC. Translated: CASSLDPEVYTF.